This record looks at one T cell receptor (beta chain) sequence and its context. Its antigen has not been determined. The sample holds no much larger clone one base away, and base qualities are not on file. This sample stems from a study of human T cells and chemical hapten exposure (dated by TCRdb to the early 2020s). Study-level background: For sensitization, 2% DPC in acetone was applied to a roughly 2 cm by roughly 2 cm area of upper inner arm skin. Patient blood was sampled pre-sensitization (week 0) and at 2, 6 and about 24 weeks after DPC sensitization. Libraries were pooled for sequencing, and per-sample TCR yields varied mainly because of small differences in library volumes within the pool. The study tracked peripheral blood TCR repertoire changes in vivo during primary and secondary sensitization to the hapten diphenylcyclopropenone (DPC) in alopecia patients. The patient cohort, mostly female, included alopecia areata with under or over 50% scalp involvement, alopecia totalis and alopecia universalis. Patch tests used Finn chambers with 0.01% DPC on the upper back, scored after 6 days by International Contact Dermatitis Research Group standards. Blood for TCR sequencing was provided by twenty-nine alopecia patients at one to four time points (pre-sensitization, 2, 6 and 24 weeks). Throughout the study period of 20 to 25 weeks, patients also received therapeutic DPC doses to the scalp every week.

The time point label on this specimen signifies: patch test 2, 6 weeks after DPC sensitization. This sample's treatment or condition label indicates: therapeutic diphenylcyclopropenone sensitization with weekly scalp DPC. Blood at each patch-test visit was drawn before the patch test was applied. Patients were eligible if aged 18 to 70, diagnosed with alopecia and judged suitable for DPC therapy, and pregnant patients were excluded. Total RNA was extracted from unfractionated whole blood collected in Tempus Blood RNA tubes. Study-wide conclusions, independent of this receptor: After repeated subsampling, the strength of the expansion versus patch-test correlation and the threshold at which it became significant changed. The number of TCRs above 1 in 1000 frequency did not change with DPC sensitization; there was no evidence of global repertoire structure alterations. Patch test score correlated positively with the number of PT1 expanded TCRs, reaching significance at thresholds 8, 16 and 32 but not at 4. Because every patient had alopecia, a presumed autoimmune disease, the patients' immune response might differ from that of healthy individuals. Significantly more large CDR3 similarity clusters were formed by expanded TCRs than by pre-sensitization or healthy control sets, consistent with antigen-driven responses.

Library preparation was by RACE. The run used a NextSeq 500. Library preparation attached unique molecular identifiers to individual cDNA molecules for quantitative, reproducible TCR counting. Both TCR alpha and TCR beta chains were sequenced from each blood RNA sample. As for how the authors treated the data: The median number of TCRs per sample was around 96,000, ranging from about 20,000 to 750,000. The Decombinator software suite was used to annotate the V, J and CDR3 of the TCR reads. For the PS versus PT1 abundance plots, all samples were subsampled to the same number of TCRs (28,000). Expanded TCRs were defined as absent before sensitization and observed at least eight times at the 2-week time point. TCRdb's own reprocessing of the public reads used fastp at Q25 and MiXCR and kept productive beta chains. CDR3 protein duplicates are merged, each entry listing the most common genes and DNA. The V and J calls shown here were made by TCRdb, not taken from the authors' results. Across this sample there are tens of thousands of distinct CDR3 sequences, with 9.5% to 11% seen only once. The leading ten clones occupy around 2.1% of the sample.

The CDR3 holds 17 amino acids from the cysteine to the phenylalanine. The DNA shown is the 51-base CDR3, in frame from base 1. The junction shows trimming of 6 bases on V and 7 bases on J, and the gene matches do not reach 19 bases of it. CDR1 and CDR2 are read off the germline V gene (reference sequence) as DFQATT and SNEGSKA. The material sequenced was whole blood, taken in connection with sensitization to the hapten diphenylcyclopropenone (DPC). This receptor was taken from a middle-aged man with alopecia areata. Some clones in this sample may be carry-over from other donors' samples. Recombination joined TRBV20-1 with TRBJ2-7; 12 middle bases align to TRBD2. The DNA sequence is as follows: TGCAGTGCAAAACGGGGCAGCCTAGCGGGAGGGCCGGATGAGCAGTACTTC. Translated, this gives CSAKRGSLAGGPDEQYF.